These 18 T cell receptor beta chains came from one sample sequenced in a study of CD8 T cells in Susac syndrome (dated by TCRdb to the late 2010s). Library prep was done by the immunoSEQ multiplex PCR assay. RNA was extracted using the RNeasy kit, and about 0.45 to 1 ug of the RNA was reverse transcribed with random hexamers. The public reads were run again by TCRdb, first through fastp at Q25 and then through MiXCR, and only productive beta chains were kept. Here each entry gathers all rows of one CDR3 protein and keeps the most common genes and DNA. The sample table records 150,000 to 200,000 distinct CDR3 sequences; about 94% of these occur just once. Of the sample, approximately 0.094% is held by the ten largest clones. The sequenced material came from CD4+ T cells from PBMCs. The receptor set was obtained from a human donor with multiple sclerosis.

CDR3: CASSIYPRDGYGYTF. The CDR3 DNA reads TGTGCCAGTAGTATCTATCCGCGGGACGGCTATGGCTACACCTTC. This chain joins TRBV19 and TRBJ1-2, with a possible D match to TRBD1 (5 bases). The CDR3 covers 15 residues. Trimming removed 3 bases at V and 4 bases at J, with 15 bases between. The germline V gene has CDR1 LNHDA and CDR2 SQIVND (reference sequence). Using reference TRBV19 and TRBJ1-2 for the parts outside the CDR3, the full variable domain is DGGITQSPKYLFRKEGQNVTLSCEQNLNHDAMYWYRQDPGQGLRLIYYSQIVNDFQKGDIAEGYSVSREKKESFPLTVTSAQKNPTAFYLCASSIYPRDGYGYTFGSGTRLTVV.

The genes are TRBV11-2 and TRBJ2-7; 7 nucleotides agree with TRBD1. This CDR3 comprises 15 residues. Per the germline V gene, CDR1 is SGHAT and CDR2 is FQNNGV. V was clipped by 1 base and J by 7 bases; unmatched bases: 10. CDR3 nucleotide sequence: TGTGCCAGCAGCTTAGGGCAGGGGGTGCCATGGGAGCAGTACTTC. It translates to CASSLGQGVPWEQYF.

This chain links TRBV12-5 with TRBJ1-5; no clear D. Germline assignment: CDR1 LGHNT and CDR2 FRNRAP. V lost 6 bases and J lost 6, with 12 bases in between. The CDR3 extends over 13 amino acids. CDR3 DNA sequence: TGTGCTAGTGGGATTGCCCCCGGTCAGCCCCAGCATTTT. This translates into CASGIAPGQPQHF.

This chain joins TRBV5-4 and TRBJ2-2; 10 nucleotides line up with TRBD2. Germline assignment: CDR1 SGHNT and CDR2 YYREEE (reference sequence). Germline trimming cut 3 bases from V and 0 bases from J; bases unmatched to any gene: 5. The CDR3 runs 17 residues. This CDR3 is CASSWLAGATNTGELFF. In DNA, the CDR3 is TGTGCCAGCAGCTGGCTAGCGGGGGCTACGAACACCGGGGAGCTGTTTTTT.

This chain links TRBV27 with TRBJ2-7; D unclear. The CDR3 contains 15 residues. Trimming stripped 5 bases from V and 4 bases from J, with 18 bases between. The germline CDR1 and CDR2 sequences are MNHEY and SMNVEV (reference sequence). CDR3: CASSTRGNMGYEQYF. In DNA form, the CDR3 reads TGTGCCAGCAGTACCCGCGGAAACATGGGTTACGAGCAGTACTTC.

The CDR3 bases are TGTGCCAGCAGCCGGCTAGCGCATTACGAGCAGTACTTC. Translating it yields CASSRLAHYEQYF. The chain links TRBV14 to TRBJ2-7; possible D gene TRBD2, 6 bases. The germline V and J ends were trimmed by 4 bases and 4 bases, with 11 bases remaining between them. CDR1 and CDR2 (germline): SGHDN, FVKESK. The CDR3 contains 13 residues.

This clonotype was counted a single time. This rearrangement joins TRBV5-4 to TRBJ2-2; D remains ambiguous. V was cut by 0 bases and J by 11 bases, with 14 bases left in between. Germline V CDR1 and CDR2: SGHNT, YYREEE (reference sequence). CDR3 length: 14 residues. CDR3 sequence: CASSLEDRAQELFF. CDR3 in DNA: TGTGCCAGCAGCTTGGAGGACCGAGCCCAAGAGCTGTTTTTT.

The genes are TRBV3-1 and TRBJ2-7; 8 nucleotides match TRBD2. Trimming took 0 bases from V and 2 from J; bases not matched to a gene: 3. The CDR3 loop spans 15 amino acids. Germline V lookup: CDR1 LGHDT, CDR2 YNNKEL (reference sequence). For the CDR3, the DNA is TGTGCCAGCAGCCAAGATAGCGGGGATACCTACGAGCAGTACTTC. Encoded protein: CASSQDSGDTYEQYF.

This clonotype was counted once. The rearrangement uses TRBV7-9 and TRBJ2-5; 12 nucleotides line up with TRBD2. Per germline, CDR1 SEHNR and CDR2 FQNEAQ (reference sequence). V lost 1 base, J lost 2 bases, and 8 bases stayed unmatched. The length of the CDR3 is 18 residues. CDR3 region: CASSLGASGGAKQETQYF. CDR3 sequence (DNA): TGTGCCAGCAGCTTAGGGGCTAGCGGGGGGGCGAAACAAGAGACCCAGTACTTC.

This sequence joins TRBV7-9 and TRBJ2-5; TRBD2 is a possible D gene (5 bases). Deletions cut 4 bases from V and 5 bases from J, with 14 bases between. The CDR3 length is 14 residues. CDR1 is SEHNR and CDR2 is FQNEAQ in the germline V gene (reference sequence). CDR3 nucleotide sequence: TGTGCCAGCAGCTCACGCGGGCAGGCGGAGACCCAGTACTTC. Its protein product is CASSSRGQAETQYF.

J is TRBJ1-1 and V is TRBV2; no clear D. Trimming shortened V by 8 bases and J by 3 bases, and 13 bases separated the two germline ends. Per the germline V gene, CDR1 is SNHLY and CDR2 is FYNNEI. CDR3 size: 13 residues. The CDR3 DNA reads TGTGCCAGCCTAGCTGCAGGTGACACTGAAGCTTTCTTT. Its translation: CASLAAGDTEAFF.

V and J are TRBV28 and TRBJ2-7, with TRBD2 as a possible D gene (5 bases). Trimming pared 2 bases from V and 2 bases from J, leaving 10 bases between. Germline V CDR1 and CDR2: MDHEN, SYDVKM. The CDR3 is 14 residues long. For the CDR3, the DNA is TGTGCCAGCAGTTTAGAGGGTCCAACCTACGAGCAGTACTTC. Amino acid sequence: CASSLEGPTYEQYF.

The chain recombines TRBV20-1 with TRBJ2-7; 9 nucleotides agree with TRBD2. This CDR3 contains 14 residues. The germline V gene encodes CDR1 DFQATT and CDR2 SNEGSKA (reference sequence). V shed 0 bases and J 7 bases; nucleotides not matched to a gene: 7. The DNA of the CDR3 is TGCAGTGCTAGAGATGCGGGAGGGCCTGGGGAGCAGTACTTC. Residues: CSARDAGGPGEQYF.

The rearrangement joins TRBV28 to TRBJ2-3, with TRBD1 matching 7 bases. Germline CDR1 MDHEN, CDR2 SYDVKM. The CDR3 totals 14 residues. J was trimmed by 4 bases and V by 3 bases; bases with no gene match: 4. The CDR3 nucleotides are TGTGCCAGCAGTTTCCGGGACAGATCAGATACGCAGTATTTT. Translated, it gives CASSFRDRSDTQYF.

J is TRBJ2-3 and V is TRBV5-1, with D maybe TRBD2 (5 bases). The length of the CDR3 is 13 residues. Trimming shortened V by 1 base and J by 8 bases, and 11 bases separated the two germline ends. Germline V gene data show CDR1 as SGHRS and CDR2 as YFSETQ. The CDR3 here is CASSLNAEGTQYF. The CDR3 coding sequence is TGCGCCAGCAGCTTGAACGCAGAGGGTACGCAGTATTTT.

This chain links TRBV3-1 with TRBJ1-1; possibly TRBD1 for D (5 bases). V lost 0 bases and J 1 base, leaving 12 bases between the germline ends. The germline V gene encodes CDR1 LGHDT and CDR2 YNNKEL (reference sequence). The CDR3 is made up of 16 amino acids. The CDR3, as DNA: TGTGCCAGCAGCCAAGAAGAAGGGGTATGGAACACTGAAGCTTTCTTT. Translating it yields CASSQEEGVWNTEAFF.

The rearrangement links TRBV7-2 to TRBJ2-2; 10 bases agree with TRBD2. The germline CDR1 and CDR2 sequences are SGHTA and FQGNSA. J gave up 6 bases and V 3 bases, and 4 bases lay outside the gene matches. The CDR3 consists of 15 residues. The CDR3 bases are TGTGCCAGCAGCTTGAGCGGGGGGGCTCCCGGGGAGCTGTTTTTT. This encodes CASSLSGGAPGELFF.

The CDR3 DNA reads as TGTGCCACCAGTGTTACAATCGCTGCGAACACCGGGGAGCTGTTTTTT. It translates to CATSVTIAANTGELFF. V gene TRBV24-1 combines with J gene TRBJ2-2; D unclear. CDR1 KGHDR and CDR2 SFDVKD come from the germline V gene. V lost 5 bases to trimming and J lost 0 bases, with 12 bases between them. The CDR3 length is 16 residues.